Below, 15 T cell receptor beta chains from the same sample are listed, as sequenced in a study of OX40 agonist ivuxolimab in advanced cancers. The library was prepared using the immunoSEQ multiplex PCR assay. The clones in this table, taken by TCRdb from immuneACCESS, are in-frame only. Not every clone is retained; where verified, under half of the shortfall comes from an unresolved V gene, and the cause of the rest is unknown. For this sample the table gives 50,000 or so clones, of which around 86% were detected only once. Of the sample, roughly 3% is held by the ten largest clones. Sequencing used CD4+ or CD8+ T cells sorted from blood, obtained in a trial of the OX40 agonist ivuxolimab. All receptors come from an adult with an advanced solid tumor such as melanoma, head and neck, liver or kidney cancer.

The chain is built from TRBV5-4 and TRBJ2-3; 8 bases are a match to TRBD2. The length of the CDR3 is 16 residues. The germline CDR1 and CDR2 sequences are SGHNT and YYREEE (reference sequence). Losses at the gene ends were 6 bases for V and 1 base for J; bases not matched to a gene: 10. The CDR3 sequence is CASTTLRSGGTDTQYF. CDR3 in DNA: TGTGCCAGCACCACGCTCCGTAGCGGGGGCACAGATACGCAGTATTTT. Full variable domain (outside the CDR3, taken from reference TRBV5-4 and TRBJ2-3): ETGVTQSPTHLIKTRGQQVTLRCSSQSGHNTVSWYQQALGQGPQFIFQYYREEENGRGNFPPRFSGLQFPNYSSELNVNALELDDSALYLCASTTLRSGGTDTQYFGPGTRLTVL.

This clone was counted a few times. V usage is TRBV4-3 and J usage is TRBJ2-3; TRBD1 matches at 7 bases. V lost 2 bases, J lost 4 bases, and 6 bases stayed unmatched. CDR3 length equals 15 residues. Germline V gene sequence: CDR1 LGHNA, CDR2 YSLEER. Here the CDR3 DNA reads TGCGCCAGCAGCCAAAGACAGGGCCTGGCAGATACGCAGTATTTT. Its translation: CASSQRQGLADTQYF.

The chain combines TRBV10-3 with TRBJ1-4; D unresolved. Looked up from germline, CDR1 is ENHRY and CDR2 is SYGVKD. The V end was cut by 0 bases, the J end by 1 base, with 9 bases between. The CDR3 runs 16 residues. The CDR3 spells CAISESRRGTNEKLFF. CDR3 coding DNA: TGTGCCATCAGTGAGTCACGGAGAGGAACTAATGAAAAACTGTTTTTT.

The CDR3: CASSQGLAGGPRAKNIQYF. The DNA for the CDR3 is TGCGCCAGCAGCCAAGGACTAGCGGGGGGGCCTCGCGCCAAAAACATTCAGTACTTC. J is TRBJ2-4 and V is TRBV4-1, with TRBD2 identical over 14 bases. From germline, CDR1 is MGHRA and CDR2 YSYEKL. V shed 1 base and J 1 base; nucleotides not matched to a gene: 6. The length of the CDR3 is 19 residues.

V and J are TRBV28 and TRBJ2-2; no clear D gene. This CDR3 is built from 15 residues. The V end lost 5 bases, the J end lost 1 base, and 11 bases lay between the germline ends. Germline CDR1 MDHEN, CDR2 SYDVKM. The DNA for the CDR3 is TGTGCCAGCAGTACCTCTGGGGTGAACACCGGGGAGCTGTTTTTT. Encoded protein: CASSTSGVNTGELFF.

The genes are TRBV30 and TRBJ1-4; no definite D call. Germline assignment: CDR1 GTSNPN and CDR2 SVGIG (reference sequence). CDR3 length: 14 amino acids. V lost 0 bases to trimming and J lost 0 bases, with 5 bases between them. CDR3 amino acids: CAWSVRSTNEKLFF. CDR3 coding DNA: TGTGCCTGGAGTGTACGCTCAACTAATGAAAAACTGTTTTTT. The whole variable domain, filled in from reference TRBV30 and TRBJ1-4, reads SQTIHQWPATLVQPVGSPLSLECTVEGTSNPNLYWYRQAAGRGLQLLFYSVGIGQISSEVPQNLSASRPQDRQFILSSKKLLLSDSGFYLCAWSVRSTNEKLFFGSGTQLSVL.

The V gene is TRBV18, the J gene TRBJ2-5; 8 bases map to TRBD2. Germline V lookup: CDR1 KGHSH, CDR2 LQKENI. The CDR3 runs to 17 residues. J was trimmed by 1 base and V by 4 bases; bases with no gene match: 11. The CDR3 here is CASSQGGGPLAQETQYF. The CDR3 region has the DNA TGTGCCAGCTCACAGGGCGGGGGGCCCCTGGCCCAAGAGACCCAGTACTTC.

The chain combines TRBV11-2 with TRBJ2-3, with a weak D call TRBD2 (5 bases). Trimming took 1 base from V and 1 from J, leaving 12 bases between them. The CDR3 length is 16 residues. CDR1 and CDR2 (germline): SGHAT, FQNNGV. In nucleotides, the CDR3 is TGTGCCAGCAGCTTAGTGGGGTGGGGAGGCACAGATACGCAGTATTTT. This gives the protein CASSLVGWGGTDTQYF. Together with reference TRBV11-2 and TRBJ2-3, the CDR3 gives the full variable domain: EAGVAQSPRYKIIEKRQSVAFWCNPISGHATLYWYQQILGQGPKLLIQFQNNGVVDDSQLPKDRFSAERLKGVDSTLKIQPAKLEDSAVYLCASSLVGWGGTDTQYFGPGTRLTVL.

This clone was recorded only once. The rearrangement joins TRBV5-4 to TRBJ1-3; weak D call: TRBD1 (5 bases). Germline V gene sequence: CDR1 SGHNT, CDR2 YYREEE (reference sequence). Trimming pared 4 bases from V and 7 bases from J, leaving 18 bases between. The CDR3 totals 15 residues. The CDR3 DNA sequence: TGTGCCAGCAGCACCGGGACGCCAGGGATGAACACCATATATTTT. Its protein product is CASSTGTPGMNTIYF.

This clone was detected only once. J is TRBJ2-7 and V is TRBV7-9; 7 bases match TRBD2. V shed 3 bases, J shed 5 bases, and the junction held 7 bases outside the gene matches. This CDR3 has 14 residues. Germline CDR1 reads SEHNR; CDR2 reads FQNEAQ (reference sequence). CDR3 sequence: CASSFNGGGDEQYF. Written as DNA, the CDR3 is TGTGCCAGCAGCTTCAACGGTGGGGGGGACGAGCAGTACTTC. Full variable domain (remainder filled in from reference TRBV7-9 and TRBJ2-7): DTGVSQNPRHKITKRGQNVTFRCDPISEHNRLYWYRQTLGQGPEFLTYFQNEAQLEKSRLLSDRFSAERPKGSFSTLEIQRTEQGDSAMYLCASSFNGGGDEQYFGPGTRLTVT.

The chain employs TRBV6-5 and TRBJ1-5, with D uncertain. Germline CDR1 and CDR2: MNHEY and SVGAGI. The CDR3 spans 14 residues. Deletions cut 8 bases from V and 4 bases from J, with 15 bases between. The CDR3, as DNA: TGTGCCAGCGAGAAAGGGCGCTTGAATCAGCCCCAGCATTTT. Protein: CASEKGRLNQPQHF.

J is TRBJ2-7 and V is TRBV28; 8 bases align to TRBD2. CDR1 is MDHEN and CDR2 is SYDVKM in the germline V gene. This CDR3 has 15 amino acids. V lost 6 bases, J lost 1 base, and 8 bases stayed unmatched. The CDR3 loop is CASSHGGAKSYEQYF. In DNA form, the CDR3 reads TGTGCCAGCAGCCACGGGGGGGCCAAATCCTACGAGCAGTACTTC.

This chain links TRBV11-3 with TRBJ2-3, with D perhaps matching TRBD2 (5 bases). CDR3 length equals 16 residues. From germline, CDR1 is SGHNT and CDR2 YENEEA. Trimming pared 1 base from V and 0 bases from J, leaving 11 bases between. The CDR3 region is CASSLVVALSTDTQYF. CDR3 bases: TGTGCCAGCAGCTTAGTAGTAGCGCTTAGCACAGATACGCAGTATTTT.

The chain combines TRBV7-8 with TRBJ2-5, with TRBD1 matching over 7 bases. J lost 5 bases, V lost 4 bases, and 10 bases had no gene match. The CDR3 spans 15 residues. Germline assignment: CDR1 SGHVS and CDR2 FQNEAQ. The chain's CDR3 is CASSSLGGLMETQYF. The CDR3 DNA reads as TGTGCCAGCAGCTCCTTAGGGGGCTTGATGGAGACCCAGTACTTC.

The V gene is TRBV7-2, the J gene TRBJ2-2, with D unresolved. V lost 3 bases and J lost 4, with 6 bases in between. Per germline, CDR1 SGHTA and CDR2 FQGNSA. This CDR3 spans 13 amino acids. The chain's CDR3 is CASSLGSTGELFF. DNA for the CDR3: TGTGCCAGCAGCTTGGGCAGCACCGGGGAGCTGTTTTTT.